This TCR beta chain was found in a study of control samples from healthy donors and cancer patients. TCRdb's copy holds only in-frame clones and misses some; the assay was immunoSEQ multiplex PCR. This table has 200,000 to 250,000 clones, just under 95% appearing once. The CDR3 is made up of 16 amino acids. Germline-derived CDR1 and CDR2 are SGHRS and YFSETQ. The ends lost 3 bases at V and 0 bases at J; junction bases unmatched: 5. This clone came up once. The sequence derives from a man aged 50 to 59 in good health. Input material: blood. This rearrangement joins TRBV5-1 to TRBJ1-1; 10 nucleotides agree with TRBD1. The CDR3 DNA reads TGCGCCAGCAGCTCGGGACAGGGGAGGATGAACACTGAAGCTTTCTTT. It yields the protein CASSSGQGRMNTEAFF.